The 8 T cell receptor beta chains in this list originate from one sample, sequenced in a study of OX40 agonist ivuxolimab in advanced cancers. Assay: immunoSEQ multiplex PCR; the TCRdb copy retains only in-frame clones and omits some. Altogether roughly 24,000 clones are present, 79% being singletons, with the ten largest covering over 20%. Sequencing used CD4+ or CD8+ T cells sorted from blood, obtained in a trial of the OX40 agonist ivuxolimab. The origin of the receptors is an adult with an advanced solid tumor such as melanoma, head and neck, liver or kidney cancer.

This chain connects TRBV27 to TRBJ2-7; 12 positions agree with TRBD1. After removal of 6 bases from V and 6 bases from J, the junction contained 6 bases not matched to a gene. CDR1 is MNHEY and CDR2 is SMNVEV in the germline V gene (reference sequence). This CDR3 has 14 residues. CDR3 residues: CASSSGTGGFEQYF. The CDR3 region has the DNA TGTGCCAGCAGCTCCGGGACAGGGGGCTTCGAGCAGTACTTC.

The genes are TRBV28 and TRBJ2-3, with 7 bases that match TRBD2. This CDR3 has 15 amino acids. Germline trimming cut 5 bases from V and 0 bases from J; bases unmatched to any gene: 5. CDR1 is MDHEN and CDR2 is SYDVKM in the germline V gene. The chain's CDR3 is CASSPTSASTDTQYF. CDR3 sequence (DNA): TGTGCCAGCAGTCCAACTAGCGCGAGCACAGATACGCAGTATTTT.

The gene calls are TRBV11-1 and TRBJ1-2; D is unresolved. The CDR3 totals 15 residues. V lost 3 bases and J lost 4, with 15 bases in between. The germline V gene has CDR1 SGHAT and CDR2 FQDESV (reference sequence). The CDR3 loop reads CASSFRAYEGYGYTF. The CDR3 nucleotides are TGTGCCAGCAGCTTCCGGGCCTATGAAGGCTATGGCTACACCTTC.

This clone was picked up a small number of times. This chain joins TRBV28 and TRBJ1-5; no firm D call. This CDR3 has 11 residues. V lost 6 bases to trimming and J lost 11 bases, with 11 bases between them. Germline CDR1 MDHEN, CDR2 SYDVKM. The CDR3 bases are TGTGCCAGCAGCCCAGGTTGGTCCCAGCATTTT. The encoded protein is CASSPGWSQHF.

This chain links TRBV5-5 with TRBJ2-7, with D unresolved. The CDR3 runs 13 residues. V lost 4 bases to trimming and J lost 0 bases, with 8 bases between them. Germline-derived CDR1 and CDR2 are SGHKS and YYEKEE (reference sequence). CDR3: CASSRTVSYEQYF. The DNA of the CDR3 is TGTGCCAGCAGCCGGACGGTCTCCTACGAGCAGTACTTC.

Only a few counts were recorded for this clone. The chain carries TRBV27 and TRBJ1-6; 8 nucleotides line up with TRBD1. With V trimmed by 6 bases and J by 7 bases, 11 bases remained unmatched. CDR1 is MNHEY, CDR2 SMNVEV, per germline (reference sequence). The CDR3 is made up of 16 amino acids. The CDR3 bases are TGTGCCAGCAGCGGGGACAGGAGACTACCCAATTCACCCCTCCACTTT. This encodes CASSGDRRLPNSPLHF.

V and J are TRBV18 and TRBJ2-3; 9 positions match TRBD2. This CDR3 contains 17 residues. The V gene end was trimmed by 0 bases and the J gene end by 6 bases; junction bases not matched to a gene: 10. The germline gives CDR1 KGHSH, CDR2 LQKENI. In DNA, the CDR3 is TGTGCCAGCTCACCACCTTTGGCTAGCGGGACGAGGGATACGCAGTATTTT. Translated: CASSPPLASGTRDTQYF.

This chain joins TRBV21-1 and TRBJ1-1; TRBD1, as called in the table, went unchecked against the DNA. TRBV21-1 constitutes a pseudogene. The CDR3 totals 11 residues. CDR3 amino acids: CASSQWTEAFF. DNA for the CDR3: TGTGCCAGCAGCCAGTGGACAGAGGCTTTCTTT.